The T cell receptor beta chain under discussion was sequenced for a study of radiation and T cells in renal cell carcinoma. Overall study results and limits: Top tumor clonotypes rose in blood 2 weeks post-radiation, then contracted. Baseline intratumoral clonotype presence is unknown without pretreatment biopsies.

The CDR3 covers 15 residues. CDR1 and CDR2 (germline): MNHNY, SVGAGI (reference sequence). V was pared by 6 bases and J by 2 bases, with 9 bases of the junction left unmatched. Sequencing used immunoSEQ multiplex PCR; TCRdb keeps in-frame clones, though not all of them. The repertoire includes some 80,000 clones, 75% to 90% of them detected once, and 2.4% sits in the top ten. As concerns this clone: Antigen specificity is unknown.

The time point was: blood 4 weeks post-SBRT, at nephrectomy. Treatment meaning: 15 Gy SBRT to primary tumor, nephrectomy 4 weeks later. This renal cell carcinoma was of the clear cell type. The clonotype was recovered from a woman aged 60-75 years with renal cell carcinoma. Specimen: blood, collected from a patient whose treatment included radiotherapy and nephrectomy. The chain employs TRBV6-6 and TRBJ2-5, with 7 bases that match TRBD1. Written as DNA, the CDR3 is TGTGCCAGCAGCTACCCCGGACAGGCACAAGAGACCCAGTACTTC. Translating it yields CASSYPGQAQETQYF.